The clone carrying this TCR beta chain was counted between two and nine times. Its antigen is unidentified. The CDR3 runs to 15 residues. The V and J ends lost 4 bases and 0 bases, in that order; junction bases with no gene match: 7. Germline V gives CDR1 SGDLS, CDR2 YYNGEE. The data derive from a study of T cells in Graves' hyperthyroidism and ophthalmopathy. Points from the study as a whole: Most clonotypes that expanded in the thyroid above 0.001 also showed up in blood. Before onset, by a median of approximately 6.2 months, the model predicted ophthalmopathy.

TCR beta CDR3 sequences were amplified from RNA transcripts. A set of HTBI primers served as the primers for a first-round RT-PCR of the TCR CDR3. TCRdb re-called the multiplex PCR reads through MiXCR, storing one row per CDR3 protein. The sample includes 450,000 to 600,000 distinct CDR3 sequences, roughly 21% of them seen just once. The sequenced material came from blood. The sequence came from a man aged 35-49 years with Graves' ophthalmopathy. This chain connects TRBV9 to TRBJ2-7; 7 nucleotides align to TRBD1. CDR3 DNA sequence: TGTGCCAGCAGCAAGGGGACAGCTGTCTCCTACGAGCAGTACTTC. Its protein product is CASSKGTAVSYEQYF. Complete variable domain (other parts from reference TRBV9 and TRBJ2-7): DSGVTQTPKHLITATGQRVTLRCSPRSGDLSVYWYQQSLDQGLQFLIQYYNGEERAKGNILERFSAQQFPDLHSELNLSSLELGDSALYFCASSKGTAVSYEQYFGPGTRLTVT.